This T cell receptor (beta chain) was recorded in a study of blood T cell repertoires in COVID-19. For recovered donors of Cohort 3, there were two negative PCRs, clearance, or symptom resolution. TCRdb's copy holds only in-frame clones and misses some; the assay was immunoSEQ multiplex PCR. This sample has some 200,000 clones, with 87% found just once. CDR3 length: 18 residues. Per the germline V gene, CDR1 is SGHTA and CDR2 is FQGNSA. Germline trimming cut 0 bases from V and 8 bases from J; bases unmatched to any gene: 12. This receptor was obtained from a woman younger than 45 who had recovered from COVID-19. Sequencing input: PBMCs or T cells enriched from blood (not recorded which). The J gene is TRBJ2-2, the V gene TRBV7-2, with TRBD2 identical over 10 bases. This chain's CDR3 is CASSLAPSGRAASGELFF. CDR3 DNA: TGTGCCAGCAGCTTAGCGCCCAGCGGGAGGGCCGCATCAGGGGAGCTGTTTTTT.